The present T cell receptor (beta chain) was sequenced within a study of T cell repertoires in cytomegalovirus infection. Study-level background: A matching HLA type, together with CMV infection, was signaled by public TCR beta signatures.

As concerns this clonotype: The antigen remains undetermined. Being one base from a much bigger clone, this may be a read error.

TCRdb recomputed calls from the reads with MiXCR, one row per CDR3 protein. The data contain about 450,000 distinct CDR3 sequences, approximately 31% of them singletons. The CDR3 is 16 amino acids. Germline values: CDR1 SGHTA, CDR2 FQGNSA. Study observations and caveats: HLA-C-restricted TCR beta clonotypes specific for CMV led the ex vivo response.

The sample consisted of PBMCs. This chain uses TRBV7-2 with TRBJ2-4, with TRBD1 identical over 10 bases. The TCR sequence derives from a human donor in good health (CMV status not recorded). Some clones in this sample may be carry-over from other donors' samples. DNA of the CDR3: TGTGCCAGCGGCTTAGAGACAGGGGGCGTTAAAAACATTCAGTACTTC. Amino acid sequence: CASGLETGGVKNIQYF.